The sequence of this T cell receptor (beta chain) was determined in a study of blood T cell repertoires in COVID-19. For the study at large: Acute and convalescent COVID-19 samples came from the United States, Italy and Spain. In each case, the material was cDNA or gDNA derived from T cells, B-cell-depleted T cells, or PBMCs.

Original processing notes: By means of reference gene primer amplification, nucleated cell counts were estimated. Profiled with immunoSEQ multiplex PCR; TCRdb holds only in-frame clones, not every one. V and J calls and clone size are those listed in that table; D and trimming were worked out from the DNA. This table holds tens of thousands of clones, roughly 84% found once. Germline V gene lookup returns CDR1 MDHEN and CDR2 SYDVKM. V was clipped by 8 bases and J by 4 bases; unmatched bases: 7. The CDR3 spans 14 residues. The TCR originated in a woman of 80 years or more with active or convalescent COVID-19. This chain connects TRBV28 to TRBJ2-5, with 10 bases matching TRBD2. The sample comprised peripheral blood. Here the CDR3 reads CASLPGLASETQYF. CDR3 sequence (DNA): TGTGCCAGCTTGCCGGGACTAGCGTCAGAGACCCAGTACTTC.